This entry lists 8 T cell receptor beta chains sequenced from one sample in a study of cytomegalovirus exposure and HLA in healthy donors (dated by TCRdb to about 2017). Receptors were amplified or captured by the immunoSEQ multiplex PCR assay. The multiplex PCR relied on a mix of 60 forward primers for TCR Vbeta segments and 13 reverse primers for TCR Jbeta segments. As stored in TCRdb, this immuneACCESS dataset retains in-frame rearrangements with V and J assigned. A fraction of the clones does not appear; measured against another copy, unresolved V genes explain less than half of the discrepancy, and the remainder lacks a known reason. This sample holds approximately 100,000 clones; roughly 82% were observed only once. The top ten hold roughly 1.5% of the sample. Specimen: PBMCs. Source of these receptors: a man aged 50 to 59 in good health and CMV-seronegative.

The sample holds a few counts of this clone. The V and J genes are TRBV6-5 and TRBJ1-3, with D uncertain. Germline CDR1 MNHEY, CDR2 SVGAGI. The CDR3 totals 14 residues. V lost 7 bases, J lost 4 bases, and 14 bases lay in between. The CDR3 sequence is CASMYGTGGNTIYF. CDR3 DNA sequence: TGTGCCAGCATGTATGGTACGGGGGGAAACACCATATATTTT.

The chain links TRBV7-2 to TRBJ2-5; the D gene is possibly TRBD1 (7 bases). Germline values: CDR1 SGHTA, CDR2 FQGNSA. The CDR3 length is 14 residues. V was trimmed by 4 bases and J by 9 bases, leaving 18 bases between them. This CDR3 is CASSSLAGGSAQYF. DNA for the CDR3: TGTGCCAGCAGCTCCCTGGCAGGGGGGTCGGCCCAGTACTTC.

This chain joins TRBV19 and TRBJ1-3, with D possibly matching TRBD1 (5 bases). In germline, CDR1 is LNHDA, CDR2 SQIVND (reference sequence). This CDR3 has 14 residues. The V gene lost 4 bases and the J gene lost 8 bases, with 15 bases spanning the gap. CDR3 protein: CASSTRDLQDTIYF. For the CDR3, the DNA is TGTGCCAGTAGTACGCGGGACCTTCAGGACACCATATATTTT.

This chain links TRBV27 with TRBJ1-6; maybe TRBD1 (6 bases). Trimming took off 5 bases at V and 7 bases at J, with 18 bases between the two ends. CDR1 and CDR2 (germline): MNHEY, SMNVEV (reference sequence). CDR3 size: 16 residues. DNA for the CDR3: TGTGCCAGCAGTCCATGGACAGCAAGACTCAATTCACCCCTCCACTTT. Residues: CASSPWTARLNSPLHF.

The chain has TRBV4-1 and TRBJ1-4; 8 bases are shared with TRBD1. CDR1 and CDR2 from the germline V gene are MGHRA and YSYEKL. V dropped 2 bases and J dropped 5; count of bases not matched to a gene: 16. The CDR3 has 19 amino acids. Here the CDR3 reads CASSQQTGAGTGGNEKLFF. The CDR3 DNA follows: TGCGCCAGCAGCCAACAAACCGGGGCCGGAACAGGGGGGAATGAAAAACTGTTTTTT.

J is TRBJ1-1 and V is TRBV18; 8 bases are a match to TRBD1. V was clipped by 2 bases and J by 6 bases; unmatched bases: 5. This CDR3 comprises 14 residues. Germline V gives CDR1 KGHSH, CDR2 LQKENI. CDR3 amino acids: CASSPLQGESEAFF. The CDR3, as DNA: TGTGCCAGCTCACCATTACAGGGGGAATCTGAAGCTTTCTTT.

J is TRBJ2-5 and V is TRBV11-3; possible D gene TRBD1, 6 bases. The CDR3 extends over 15 amino acids. V was clipped by 1 base and J by 3 bases, with 12 bases between them. From germline, CDR1 is SGHNT and CDR2 YENEEA. Written as DNA, the CDR3 is TGTGCCAGCAGCTTAGGAGGGGGTAGTGAAGAGACCCAGTACTTC. Translating gives CASSLGGGSEETQYF.

The V and J genes are TRBV11-2 and TRBJ1-1; TRBD1 matches 10 bases. V lost 0 bases, J lost 5 bases, and 9 bases stayed unmatched. CDR1 is SGHAT and CDR2 is FQNNGV in the germline V gene. The CDR3 is 17 amino acids. CDR3 protein: CASSLDIRTGGRTEAFF. CDR3 nucleotides: TGTGCCAGCAGCTTAGATATAAGGACAGGGGGTCGGACTGAAGCTTTCTTT.